This TCR beta chain was observed in a study of T cells after yellow fever vaccination. Overall study: It was with CD3, CD45RA, CCR7 and CD95 that the EM, EMRA, CM and Tscm memory subsets were sorted. General observations from the study: Abundant clonotypes from the bulk population could get into FACS-sorted repertoires as contaminants.

This clonotype has ten or more counts. TCRdb called the 5' RACE reads again in MiXCR, with one record for every CDR3 protein. In the table there are approximately 31,000 distinct CDR3 sequences, about 10% of which are singletons. The CDR3 covers 15 residues. V lost 0 bases and J 1 base, leaving 10 bases between the germline ends. Germline V gene lookup returns CDR1 KGHSH and CDR2 LQKENI. This TCR came from a man aged 18 to 29 who received the YFV17D yellow fever vaccine. The J gene is TRBJ2-7, the V gene TRBV18; D uncertain. This material consisted of PBMCs, either bulk or a sorted T-cell subset (CD4+, CD8+, memory, or dextramer-sorted; not recorded which), taken roughly 15 days after the first yellow fever vaccination. The CDR3 sequence is CASSPPARTSYEQYF. The CDR3 region has the DNA TGTGCCAGCTCACCACCGGCCAGGACGTCCTACGAGCAGTACTTC.